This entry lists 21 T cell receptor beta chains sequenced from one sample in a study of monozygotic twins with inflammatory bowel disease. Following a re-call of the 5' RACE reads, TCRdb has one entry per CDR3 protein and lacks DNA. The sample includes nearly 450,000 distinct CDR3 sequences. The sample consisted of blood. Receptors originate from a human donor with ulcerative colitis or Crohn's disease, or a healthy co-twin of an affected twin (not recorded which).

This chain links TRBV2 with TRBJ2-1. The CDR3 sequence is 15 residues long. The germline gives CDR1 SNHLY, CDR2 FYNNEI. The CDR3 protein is CASSRPDRPNPEQFF.

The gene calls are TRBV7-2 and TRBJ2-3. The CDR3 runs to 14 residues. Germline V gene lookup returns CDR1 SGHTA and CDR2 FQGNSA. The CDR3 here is CASSPSRDTDTQYF.

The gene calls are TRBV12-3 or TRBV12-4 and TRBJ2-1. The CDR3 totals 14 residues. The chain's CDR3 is CASSLVSGIHEQFF.

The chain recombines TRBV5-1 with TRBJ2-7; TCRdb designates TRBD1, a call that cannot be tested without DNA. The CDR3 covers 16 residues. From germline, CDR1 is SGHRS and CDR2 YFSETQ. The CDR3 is CASSLKKDRVADEQYF.

This CDR3 reads CATSSTGEQYF. The chain has TRBV15 and TRBJ2-7. CDR3 size: 11 residues. Germline V gene sequence: CDR1 LNHNV, CDR2 YYDKDF (reference sequence).

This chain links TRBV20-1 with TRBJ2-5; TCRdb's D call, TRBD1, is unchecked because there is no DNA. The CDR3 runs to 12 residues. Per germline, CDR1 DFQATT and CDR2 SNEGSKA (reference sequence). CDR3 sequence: CSASREKETQYF.

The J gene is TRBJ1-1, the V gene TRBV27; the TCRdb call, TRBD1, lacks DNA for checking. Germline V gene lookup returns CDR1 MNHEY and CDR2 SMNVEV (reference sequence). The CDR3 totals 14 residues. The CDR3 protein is CATHHQGKNTEAFF.

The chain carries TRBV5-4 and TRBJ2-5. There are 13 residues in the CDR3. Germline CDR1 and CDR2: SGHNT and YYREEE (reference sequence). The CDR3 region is CASSSDRAETQYF.

The CDR3 reads CASSPQTGTGVTGELFF. This chain joins TRBV4-3 and TRBJ2-2; TCRdb designates TRBD1, a call that cannot be tested without DNA. In germline, CDR1 is LGHNA, CDR2 YSLEER. This CDR3 is 17 amino acids long.

CDR3 residues: CASSLAWGENTGELFF. This rearrangement joins TRBV7-2 to TRBJ2-2; TCRdb designates TRBD2, a call that cannot be tested without DNA. The CDR3 extends over 16 amino acids. Per germline, CDR1 SGHTA and CDR2 FQGNSA.

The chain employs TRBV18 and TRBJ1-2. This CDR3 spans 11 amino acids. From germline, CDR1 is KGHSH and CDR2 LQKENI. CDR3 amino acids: CASSGVYGYNF.

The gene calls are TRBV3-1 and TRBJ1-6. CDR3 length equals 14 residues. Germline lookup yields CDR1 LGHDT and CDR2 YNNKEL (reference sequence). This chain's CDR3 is CASSQDSGNSPLHF. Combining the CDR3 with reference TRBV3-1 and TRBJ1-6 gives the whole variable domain DTAVSQTPKYLVTQMGNDKSIKCEQNLGHDTMYWYKQDSKKFLKIMFSYNNKELIINETVPNRFSPKSPDKAHLNLHINSLELGDSAVYFCASSQDSGNSPLHFGNGTRLTVT.

This chain's CDR3 is CASSLVPSKNTEAFF. The chain combines TRBV7-2 with TRBJ1-1. The CDR3 runs to 15 residues. The germline V gene encodes CDR1 SGHTA and CDR2 FQGNSA.

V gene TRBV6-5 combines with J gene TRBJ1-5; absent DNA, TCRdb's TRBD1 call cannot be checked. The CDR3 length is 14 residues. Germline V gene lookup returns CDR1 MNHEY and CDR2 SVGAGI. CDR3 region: CASITRTGRWPQHF.

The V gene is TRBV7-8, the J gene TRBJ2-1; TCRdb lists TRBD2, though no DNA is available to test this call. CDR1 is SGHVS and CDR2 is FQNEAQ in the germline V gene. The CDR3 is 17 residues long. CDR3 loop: CASSLAFGTSWSNEQFF. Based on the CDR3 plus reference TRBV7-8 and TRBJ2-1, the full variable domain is GAGVSQSPRYKVAKRGQDVALRCDPISGHVSLFWYQQALGQGPEFLTYFQNEAQLDKSGLPSDRFFAERPEGSVSTLKIQRTQQEDSAVYLCASSLAFGTSWSNEQFFGPGTRLTVL.

The CDR3 region is CASSFLSGTASNQPQHF. V is TRBV12-3 or TRBV12-4 and J is TRBJ1-5. This CDR3 is built from 17 residues.

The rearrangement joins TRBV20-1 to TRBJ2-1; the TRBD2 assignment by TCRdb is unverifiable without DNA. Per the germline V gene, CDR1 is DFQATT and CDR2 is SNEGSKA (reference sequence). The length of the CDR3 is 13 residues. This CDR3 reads CSARREGNNEQFF.

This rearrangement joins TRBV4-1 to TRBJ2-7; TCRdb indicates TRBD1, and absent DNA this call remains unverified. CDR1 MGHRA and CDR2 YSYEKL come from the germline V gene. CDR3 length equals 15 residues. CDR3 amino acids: CASSQLPRGQDEQYF.

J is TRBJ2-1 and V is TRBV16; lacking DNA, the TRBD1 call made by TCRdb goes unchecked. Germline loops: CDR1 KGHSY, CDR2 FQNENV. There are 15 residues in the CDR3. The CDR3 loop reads CASSQTGQGLDEQFF. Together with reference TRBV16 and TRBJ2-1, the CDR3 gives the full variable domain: GEEVAQTPKHLVRGEGQKAKLYCAPIKGHSYVFWYQQVLKNEFKFLISFQNENVFDETGMPKERFSAKCLPNSPCSLEIQATKLEDSAVYFCASSQTGQGLDEQFFGPGTRLTVL.

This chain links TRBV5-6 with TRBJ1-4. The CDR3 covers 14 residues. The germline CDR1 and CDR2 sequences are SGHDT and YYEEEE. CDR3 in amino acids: CASSFGGQNEKLFF.

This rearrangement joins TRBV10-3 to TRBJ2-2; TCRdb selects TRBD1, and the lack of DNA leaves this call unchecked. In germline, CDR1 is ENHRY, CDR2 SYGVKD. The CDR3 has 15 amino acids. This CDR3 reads CAISPTGTPTGELFF.